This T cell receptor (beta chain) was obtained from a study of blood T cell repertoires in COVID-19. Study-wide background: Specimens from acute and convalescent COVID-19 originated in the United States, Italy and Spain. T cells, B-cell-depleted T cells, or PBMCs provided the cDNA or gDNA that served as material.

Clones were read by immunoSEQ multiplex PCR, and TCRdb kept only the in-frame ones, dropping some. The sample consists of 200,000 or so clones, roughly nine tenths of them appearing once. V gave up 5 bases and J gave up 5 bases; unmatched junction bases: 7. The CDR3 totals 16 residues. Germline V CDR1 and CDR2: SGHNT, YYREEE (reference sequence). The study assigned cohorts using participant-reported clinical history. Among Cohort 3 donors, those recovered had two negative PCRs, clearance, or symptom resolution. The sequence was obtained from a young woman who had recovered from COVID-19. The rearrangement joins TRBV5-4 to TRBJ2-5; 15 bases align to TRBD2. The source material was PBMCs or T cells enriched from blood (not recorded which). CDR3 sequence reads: CASSSRTSGGVETQYF. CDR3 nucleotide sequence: TGTGCCAGCAGTTCCCGGACTAGCGGGGGGGTGGAGACCCAGTACTTC.